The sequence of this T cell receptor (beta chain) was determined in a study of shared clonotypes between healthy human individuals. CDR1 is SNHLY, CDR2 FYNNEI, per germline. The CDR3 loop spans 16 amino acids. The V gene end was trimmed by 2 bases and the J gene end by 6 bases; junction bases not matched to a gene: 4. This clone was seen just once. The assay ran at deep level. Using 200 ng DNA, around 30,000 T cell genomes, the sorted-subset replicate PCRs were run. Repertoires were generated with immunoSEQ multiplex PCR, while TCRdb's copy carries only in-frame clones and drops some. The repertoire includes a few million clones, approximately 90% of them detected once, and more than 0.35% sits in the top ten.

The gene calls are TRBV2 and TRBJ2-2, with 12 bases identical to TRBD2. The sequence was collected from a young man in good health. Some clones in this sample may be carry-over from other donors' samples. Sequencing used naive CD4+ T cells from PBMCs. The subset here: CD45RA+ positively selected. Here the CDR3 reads CASSERASGRAGELFF. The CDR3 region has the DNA TGTGCCAGCAGTGAAAGGGCTAGCGGGAGGGCCGGGGAGCTGTTTTTT.